One and the same sample provided the 16 T cell receptor beta chains below, sequenced in a study of patients and donors after allogeneic stem cell transplantation. TCRdb re-derived calls from the RT-PCR reads in MiXCR, one entry per CDR3 protein. The top ten hold around 10% of the sample, which has roughly 250,000 distinct CDR3 sequences, less than 15% seen once. Sequencing input: blood, either unsorted or a sorted T cell fraction (not recorded which). Every receptor here comes from a human donor who was either an allogeneic HSCT recipient or a stem cell or donor lymphocyte infusion donor (not recorded which). It is not recorded whose cells these are; they may come from a transplant donor.

This clonotype was seen more than once but under ten times. The rearrangement uses TRBV5-1 and TRBJ2-7; D call uncertain. There are 13 residues in the CDR3. V shed 4 bases and J shed 2 bases, with 10 bases lying between them. Germline V gene lookup returns CDR1 SGHRS and CDR2 YFSETQ. CDR3 region: CASSMGLPYEQYF. The DNA for the CDR3 is TGCGCCAGCAGCATGGGCCTTCCCTACGAGCAGTACTTC. Full variable domain (missing parts from reference TRBV5-1 and TRBJ2-7): KAGVTQTPRYLIKTRGQQVTLSCSPISGHRSVSWYQQTPGQGLQFLFEYFSETQRNKGNFPGRFSGRQFSNSRSEMNVSTLELGDSALYLCASSMGLPYEQYFGPGTRLTVT.

In its sample, this clonotype was seen a few times. The chain has TRBV20-1 and TRBJ2-1, with 12 bases identical to TRBD2. CDR3 size: 13 residues. CDR1 and CDR2 (germline): DFQATT, SNEGSKA (reference sequence). With V trimmed by 8 bases and J by 7 bases, 6 bases remained unmatched. CDR3 sequence (DNA): TGCAGTCCGACTAGCGGGGGCCAAAATGAGCAGTTCTTC. Protein: CSPTSGGQNEQFF.

There are a few counts of this clonotype. CDR3: CASSQDRGLGNQPQHF. The DNA of the CDR3 is TGCGCCAGCAGCCAAGATCGGGGCCTCGGGAATCAGCCCCAGCATTTT. The chain combines TRBV4-3 with TRBJ1-5; possibly TRBD1 for D (5 bases). This CDR3 is built from 16 residues. V was trimmed by 0 bases and J by 4 bases, leaving 13 bases between them. From germline, CDR1 is LGHNA and CDR2 YSLEER.

This clonotype has only a few counts. The rearrangement links TRBV9 to TRBJ1-3, with D possibly matching TRBD1 (6 bases). The CDR3 is 14 residues long. The germline gives CDR1 SGDLS, CDR2 YYNGEE. V lost 4 bases and J 6 bases, leaving 14 bases between the germline ends. This CDR3 reads CASSYSGVENTIYF. CDR3 sequence (DNA): TGTGCCAGCAGCTACTCAGGGGTGGAAAACACCATATATTTT.

This clonotype was counted at least ten times. The chain couples TRBV5-1 to TRBJ2-3; D is unclear. V was pared by 0 bases and J by 1 base, with 9 bases between. Germline assignment: CDR1 SGHRS and CDR2 YFSETQ. This CDR3 is built from 15 residues. CDR3 in DNA: TGCGCCAGCAGCTTGGAAGCAGCCCGCACAGATACGCAGTATTTT. Amino acid sequence: CASSLEAARTDTQYF. Complete variable domain (other parts from reference TRBV5-1 and TRBJ2-3): KAGVTQTPRYLIKTRGQQVTLSCSPISGHRSVSWYQQTPGQGLQFLFEYFSETQRNKGNFPGRFSGRQFSNSRSEMNVSTLELGDSALYLCASSLEAARTDTQYFGPGTRLTVL.

This clonotype was recorded at least ten times. The CDR3 DNA reads as TGTGCCATCAGAGGACTAGCGGGAGTCGACAATGAGCAGTTCTTC. Translated: CAIRGLAGVDNEQFF. The V call is TRBV10-3, the J call TRBJ2-1, with 13 nucleotides matching TRBD2. This CDR3 has 15 amino acids. Germline values: CDR1 ENHRY, CDR2 SYGVKD. The V and J ends lost 6 bases and 5 bases, in that order; junction bases with no gene match: 4.

This clonotype was seen only a few times. This chain uses TRBV7-2 with TRBJ1-2; D is ambiguous. Germline-derived CDR1 and CDR2 are SGHTA and FQGNSA. Trimming shortened V by 5 bases and J by 5 bases, and 15 bases separated the two germline ends. The CDR3 is made up of 14 amino acids. The CDR3 coding sequence is TGTGCCAGCAGCCCTAGGTTGGGAGAGTATGGCTACACCTTC. Protein: CASSPRLGEYGYTF.

This clonotype was detected only a few times. CDR3 nucleotides: TGTGCCAGCAGCCATGCGGACGGATATAATGAAAAACTGTTTTTT. It yields the protein CASSHADGYNEKLFF. The V call is TRBV3-1, the J call TRBJ1-4; D gene ambiguous. V gave up 3 bases and J gave up 4 bases, with 12 bases separating them. CDR3 size: 15 residues. Germline CDR1 is LGHDT and CDR2 is YNNKEL (reference sequence).

The V gene is TRBV7-6, the J gene TRBJ2-7; tentative D call: TRBD2 (5 bases). V lost 4 bases and J 2 bases, leaving 15 bases between the germline ends. Per germline, CDR1 SGHVS and CDR2 FNYEAQ. The CDR3 has 15 amino acids. DNA of the CDR3: TGTGCCAGCAGCTATACCGACGACGGGACCTACGAGCAGTACTTC. This sequence encodes CASSYTDDGTYEQYF.

The rearrangement joins TRBV11-3 to TRBJ2-5, with D tentatively TRBD2 (6 bases). Germline CDR1 is SGHNT and CDR2 is YENEEA. V was shortened by 5 bases and J by 3 bases, with 16 bases between the two germline ends. This CDR3 is 15 amino acids long. This chain's CDR3 is CASSGPRTTKETQYF. CDR3 DNA: TGTGCCAGCAGCGGACCCCGGACTACTAAAGAGACCCAGTACTTC.

This clonotype has at least ten counts. This sequence joins TRBV20-1 and TRBJ2-1; no firm D call. This CDR3 spans 11 amino acids. The V end was cut by 5 bases, the J end by 5 bases, with 7 bases between. CDR1 is DFQATT, CDR2 SNEGSKA, per germline (reference sequence). The CDR3 DNA reads as TGCAGTGCTTCCGGAAACAATGAGCAGTTCTTC. This codes for CSASGNNEQFF.

This sequence joins TRBV9 and TRBJ2-7; tentative D call: TRBD2 (7 bases). Germline values: CDR1 SGDLS, CDR2 YYNGEE. V lost 2 bases and J lost 3, with 15 bases in between. This CDR3 is built from 15 residues. CDR3 protein: CASSVGASGYYEQYF. CDR3 in DNA: TGTGCCAGCAGCGTGGGGGCTAGCGGCTACTACGAGCAGTACTTC.

The V call is TRBV7-8, the J call TRBJ1-2; 10 bases line up with TRBD1. Germline V lookup: CDR1 SGHVS, CDR2 FQNEAQ. With 3 bases clipped from V and 7 bases from J, the junction kept 11 bases outside the gene matches. CDR3 size: 16 residues. The CDR3 reads CASSLNRRDRGSGYTF. The CDR3, as DNA: TGTGCCAGCAGCTTGAACCGCCGGGACAGGGGTAGTGGCTACACCTTC.

In this sample, this clonotype turned up many times. This rearrangement joins TRBV20-1 to TRBJ2-1, with D perhaps matching TRBD2 (6 bases). V gave up 6 bases and J gave up 3 bases, with 15 bases separating them. This CDR3 contains 14 residues. CDR1 and CDR2 from the germline V gene are DFQATT and SNEGSKA (reference sequence). The CDR3 region is CSAPSARLYNEQFF. In DNA, the CDR3 is TGCAGTGCCCCTAGCGCACGACTCTACAATGAGCAGTTCTTC.

This clonotype was detected only a few times. The rearrangement joins TRBV2 to TRBJ2-2; no firm D call. The CDR3 sequence is 14 residues long. Trimming pared 1 base from V and 7 bases from J, leaving 10 bases between. Germline V gene data show CDR1 as SNHLY and CDR2 as FYNNEI. Here the CDR3 reads CASSEEVGIGELFF. Here the CDR3 DNA reads TGTGCCAGCAGTGAAGAGGTTGGGATCGGGGAGCTGTTTTTT.

The chain couples TRBV20-1 to TRBJ1-5; perhaps TRBD1 as D (6 bases). V gave up 6 bases and J gave up 6 bases, with 15 bases separating them. Germline V gives CDR1 DFQATT, CDR2 SNEGSKA (reference sequence). The CDR3 loop spans 13 amino acids. The CDR3 loop reads CSAGGGGTQPQHF. CDR3 DNA: TGCAGTGCCGGGGGAGGGGGGACTCAGCCCCAGCATTTT.